The next 5 T cell receptor beta chains were all read from a single sample in a study of T cells in Graves' hyperthyroidism and ophthalmopathy. Amplified TCR beta CDR3 regions derived from RNA transcripts. Primed by the HTBI set, a first-round RT-PCR was run on the TCR CDR3. TCRdb passed the multiplex PCR reads through MiXCR, listing each CDR3 protein once. The repertoire consists of fewer than 650,000 distinct CDR3 sequences, with 12% to 15% occurring once and the leading ten covering 6.5% to 9%. The sequenced sample consisted of blood. The receptor set was obtained from a woman aged 18-29 years with Graves' ophthalmopathy.

At least ten counts were recorded for this clonotype. The chain is built from TRBV7-9 and TRBJ1-2; 7 bases fit TRBD1. Germline values: CDR1 SEHNR, CDR2 FQNEAQ (reference sequence). This CDR3 is 14 amino acids long. V gave up 0 bases and J gave up 8 bases; unmatched junction bases: 6. The CDR3 coding sequence is TGTGCCAGCAGCTTAGCCTACAGGGGAGGGGGCTACACCTTC. This encodes CASSLAYRGGGYTF. Filled out from reference TRBV7-9 and TRBJ1-2, the complete variable domain reads DTGVSQNPRHKITKRGQNVTFRCDPISEHNRLYWYRQTLGQGPEFLTYFQNEAQLEKSRLLSDRFSAERPKGSFSTLEIQRTEQGDSAMYLCASSLAYRGGGYTFGSGTRLTVV.

The rearrangement uses TRBV5-5 and TRBJ2-7; 12 nucleotides agree with TRBD1. This CDR3 is built from 17 residues. Per the germline V gene, CDR1 is SGHKS and CDR2 is YYEKEE (reference sequence). V gave up 4 bases and J gave up 4 bases; unmatched junction bases: 12. The CDR3 nucleotides are TGTGCCAGCAGCCCCTCCGGGACAGGGGGCTTACCTTACGAGCAGTACTTC. This gives the protein CASSPSGTGGLPYEQYF.

V and J are TRBV30 and TRBJ2-7, with 8 bases identical to TRBD2. After removal of 1 base from V and 3 bases from J, the junction contained 14 bases not matched to a gene. In germline, CDR1 is GTSNPN, CDR2 SVGIG (reference sequence). This CDR3 comprises 17 residues. The CDR3 nucleotides read TGTGCCTGGAGTGAGCGCGGGGGGCAGGGTAAGGGCTACGAGCAGTACTTC. Translated: CAWSERGGQGKGYEQYF.

The chain combines TRBV7-9 with TRBJ1-1; D ambiguous. The germline V and J ends were trimmed by 0 bases and 7 bases, with 12 bases remaining between them. CDR3 length: 14 residues. Germline-derived CDR1 and CDR2 are SEHNR and FQNEAQ (reference sequence). CDR3 loop: CASSLAIVGDEAFF. The CDR3, as DNA: TGTGCCAGCAGCTTAGCGATTGTTGGGGATGAAGCTTTCTTT.

Many counts were recorded for this clonotype. The chain uses TRBV11-3 and TRBJ1-6, with D perhaps matching TRBD1 (6 bases). CDR3 length equals 15 residues. V was shortened by 5 bases and J by 10 bases, with 18 bases between the two germline ends. The germline V gene has CDR1 SGHNT and CDR2 YENEEA. The CDR3 protein is CASSLKWGGGSPLHF. The CDR3 nucleotides are TGTGCCAGCAGCCTAAAGTGGGGGGGGGGCTCACCCCTCCACTTT.